Shown below are 2 T cell receptor beta chains from a single sample sequenced in a study of early T cells in non-severe SARS-CoV-2 infection. TCRdb reanalysed the 5' RACE reads using MiXCR and keeps one entry per CDR3 protein. The table lists tens of thousands of distinct CDR3 sequences, around 6% of them singletons. The sample was whole blood, taken at baseline. These TCRs come from an adult who was a healthcare worker with PCR-confirmed SARS-CoV-2 infection or an uninfected control (not recorded which).

The table lists this clonotype with a few counts. V is TRBV20-1 and J is TRBJ2-1, with 9 bases aligning to TRBD2. Germline assignment: CDR1 DFQATT and CDR2 SNEGSKA (reference sequence). V trimming: 5 bases; J trimming: 4 bases; junction bases outside the gene matches: 6. The CDR3 consists of 14 residues. CDR3 sequence: CSAVAGAPYNEQFF. The CDR3 DNA reads as TGCAGTGCTGTAGCGGGAGCCCCGTACAATGAGCAGTTCTTC.

This clonotype was observed at least ten times. J is TRBJ2-7 and V is TRBV14; D is uncertain. V lost 0 bases and J 2 bases, leaving 14 bases between the germline ends. Germline V lookup: CDR1 SGHDN, CDR2 FVKESK. The CDR3 spans 16 residues. Here the CDR3 DNA reads TGTGCCAGCAGCCAAGAAAGGTGGGCTAGGCCCTACGAGCAGTACTTC. Translating gives CASSQERWARPYEQYF.